The 21 T cell receptor beta chains listed next were all sequenced from one sample in a study of blood T cell repertoires in COVID-19. Here immunoSEQ multiplex PCR was the method, and the copy in TCRdb shows in-frame clones only, minus some. The table lists 84,000 or so clones, about 80% of them singletons. Sequencing was done on a sample of peripheral blood. The origin of the receptors is a woman between 40 and 55 years old with active or convalescent COVID-19.

CDR3 loop: CASSYAGSGNTIYF. The CDR3 DNA reads as TGTGCCAGCAGTTACGCGGGCTCTGGAAACACCATATATTTT. The gene calls are TRBV6-5 and TRBJ1-3; D ambiguous. Trimming removed 2 bases at V and 0 bases at J, with 5 bases between. From germline, CDR1 is MNHEY and CDR2 SVGAGI. The CDR3 is made up of 14 amino acids.

The J gene is TRBJ2-3, the V gene TRBV11-2; 13 bases map to TRBD2. The length of the CDR3 is 15 residues. The V segment lost 5 bases and the J segment 4 bases; nucleotides outside the gene matches: 3. Germline CDR1 reads SGHAT; CDR2 reads FQNNGV. The DNA for the CDR3 is TGTGCCAGCAGCCGACTAGCGGGGGGTGCAGATACGCAGTATTTT. This gives the protein CASSRLAGGADTQYF.

The CDR3 protein is CASSQDSRGSTDTQYF. DNA for the CDR3: TGTGCCAGCAGCCAAGATTCTCGGGGGAGCACAGATACGCAGTATTTT. This chain joins TRBV14 and TRBJ2-3, with D perhaps TRBD2 (6 bases). CDR1 is SGHDN and CDR2 is FVKESK in the germline V gene. The CDR3 totals 16 residues. V was clipped by 0 bases and J by 0 bases, with 10 bases between them.

The rearrangement uses TRBV7-2 and TRBJ1-5; 9 nucleotides line up with TRBD1. Looked up from germline, CDR1 is SGHTA and CDR2 is FQGNSA. The junction had 3 bases not matched to a gene; V was cut back by 5 bases and J by 4 bases. The CDR3 contains 14 residues. The CDR3 bases are TGTGCCAGCAGCCGGACAGGGGAGAATCAGCCCCAGCATTTT. Amino acids: CASSRTGENQPQHF.

The rearrangement links TRBV3-1 (or the pseudogene TRBV3-2) to TRBJ2-7; 9 nucleotides match TRBD2. Germline CDR1 reads LGHDT; CDR2 reads YNNKEL (reference sequence). V lost 1 base, J lost 6 bases, and 10 bases stayed unmatched. The CDR3 totals 16 residues. CDR3 bases: TGTGCCAGCAGCCAAGTATTTGGCGGGAGGGCGGTCGAGCAGTACTTC. This codes for CASSQVFGGRAVEQYF.

This chain links TRBV12-3 or TRBV12-4 with TRBJ2-1; possible D gene TRBD1, 5 bases. V lost 6 bases and J lost 12, with 15 bases in between. The CDR3 consists of 12 residues. CDR3 bases: TGTGCCAGCAGGCTCCCAGGGCATGGGCAGTTCTTC. This codes for CASRLPGHGQFF.

The CDR3 sequence is CASSLLALNTEAFF. CDR3 coding DNA: TGTGCCAGCAGTTTATTGGCTTTGAACACTGAAGCTTTCTTT. The gene calls are TRBV28 and TRBJ1-1; D unresolved. Trimming stripped 1 base from V and 0 bases from J, with 6 bases between. The length of the CDR3 is 14 residues. CDR1 is MDHEN and CDR2 is SYDVKM in the germline V gene.

There are a few counts of this clone. The rearrangement links TRBV28 to TRBJ1-4; D may be TRBD1 (5 bases). Trimming shortened V by 4 bases and J by 8 bases, and 17 bases separated the two germline ends. CDR3 length: 15 amino acids. CDR1 is MDHEN and CDR2 is SYDVKM in the germline V gene. The CDR3 sequence is CASSSLRQPSEKLFF. The DNA for the CDR3 is TGTGCCAGCAGTTCTTTGAGACAGCCAAGCGAAAAACTGTTTTTT.

The chain links TRBV28 to TRBJ1-2; 9 bases align to TRBD1. Looked up from germline, CDR1 is MDHEN and CDR2 is SYDVKM. This CDR3 region has 15 residues. After removal of 6 bases from V and 7 bases from J, the junction contained 12 bases not matched to a gene. The CDR3 region is CASSPGLGQGGGYTF. CDR3 coding DNA: TGTGCCAGCAGCCCCGGGCTGGGACAGGGTGGTGGCTACACCTTC.

The chain uses TRBV6-6 and TRBJ2-7; 8 bases are shared with TRBD1. This CDR3 has 13 amino acids. Germline V gives CDR1 MNHNY, CDR2 SVGAGI (reference sequence). V lost 8 bases to trimming and J lost 6 bases; unmatched junction nucleotides: 9. In DNA, the CDR3 is TGTGCCAGCGAACCAGGGGGCGGATTCGAGCAGTACTTC. Its protein is CASEPGGGFEQYF.

CDR3 residues: CASSETDYGYTF. CDR3 sequence (DNA): TGTGCCAGCAGTGAAACAGACTATGGCTACACCTTC. The chain is built from TRBV2 and TRBJ1-2; D uncertain. The CDR3 loop spans 12 amino acids. Looked up from germline, CDR1 is SNHLY and CDR2 is FYNNEI. Trimming removed 2 bases from V and 3 bases from J, with 4 bases in between.

The J gene is TRBJ2-5, the V gene TRBV7-8; 7 bases line up with TRBD1. V was clipped by 4 bases and J by 1 base; unmatched bases: 6. Germline CDR1 and CDR2: SGHVS and FQNEAQ. The CDR3 contains 15 residues. The CDR3 region is CASSWVDRPQETQYF. In DNA, the CDR3 is TGTGCCAGCAGCTGGGTGGACAGGCCCCAAGAGACCCAGTACTTC.

The chain links TRBV24-1 to TRBJ2-3, with TRBD1 as a possible D gene (6 bases). Trimming stripped 9 bases from V and 2 bases from J, with 11 bases between. The CDR3 sequence is 13 residues long. Germline values: CDR1 KGHDR, CDR2 SFDVKD. CDR3 in amino acids: CATEGTPTDTQYF. In nucleotides, the CDR3 is TGTGCCACCGAAGGGACACCCACAGATACGCAGTATTTT.

V is TRBV4-3 and J is TRBJ2-7, with 11 positions matching TRBD2. Trimming took 0 bases from V and 3 from J; bases not matched to a gene: 7. CDR1 and CDR2 (germline): LGHNA, YSLEER. The CDR3 extends over 17 amino acids. CDR3 residues: CASSQEAQLAGVYEQYF. CDR3 nucleotides: TGCGCCAGCAGCCAAGAGGCCCAACTAGCGGGAGTCTACGAGCAGTACTTC.

V and J are TRBV20-1 and TRBJ2-7, with 7 bases aligning to TRBD2. The CDR3 spans 15 residues. CDR1 and CDR2 from the germline V gene are DFQATT and SNEGSKA (reference sequence). The V gene end was trimmed by 3 bases and the J gene end by 7 bases; junction bases not matched to a gene: 15. The CDR3 coding sequence is TGCAGTGCTAGTATAGCCGATGGGCGGGAGCGTGAGCAGTACTTC. Amino acid sequence: CSASIADGREREQYF.

This rearrangement joins TRBV29-1 to TRBJ2-3; 10 nucleotides line up with TRBD1. The CDR3 spans 14 residues. Germline CDR1 is SQVTM and CDR2 is ANQGSEA. The trim removed 8 bases at V and 2 bases at J, leaving 7 bases unmatched. CDR3 in amino acids: CSTRQGAITDTQYF. Written as DNA, the CDR3 is TGCAGCACCCGACAGGGGGCGATCACAGATACGCAGTATTTT.

The chain combines TRBV7-7 with TRBJ1-3; a weak D match, TRBD1 (6 bases). CDR1 is SSHAT and CDR2 is FNYEAQ in the germline V gene (reference sequence). This CDR3 region has 16 residues. V lost 4 bases and J 0 bases, leaving 13 bases between the germline ends. The CDR3 loop reads CASSSNRDNSGNTIYF. In nucleotides, the CDR3 is TGTGCCAGCAGCTCTAACCGGGACAACTCTGGAAACACCATATATTTT.

This chain connects TRBV7-9 to TRBJ1-4, with D possibly matching TRBD1 (5 bases). Trimming pared 2 bases from V and 6 bases from J, leaving 10 bases between. Germline V lookup: CDR1 SEHNR, CDR2 FQNEAQ (reference sequence). This CDR3 contains 14 residues. Here the CDR3 DNA reads TGTGCCAGCAGCTTATTAGGAGGGGATGAAAAACTGTTTTTT. It specifies CASSLLGGDEKLFF. The variable domain in full, completed from reference TRBV7-9 and TRBJ1-4, reads DTGVSQNPRHKITKRGQNVTFRCDPISEHNRLYWYRQTLGQGPEFLTYFQNEAQLEKSRLLSDRFSAERPKGSFSTLEIQRTEQGDSAMYLCASSLLGGDEKLFFGSGTQLSVL.

The rearrangement links TRBV9 to TRBJ2-7, with 7 bases identical to TRBD2. Germline V gene data show CDR1 as SGDLS and CDR2 as YYNGEE. With V trimmed by 1 base and J by 5 bases, 18 bases remained unmatched. The CDR3 extends over 18 amino acids. CDR3 sequence: CASSVTPTGGRAVHEQYF. As DNA, the CDR3 is TGTGCCAGCAGCGTAACCCCCACCGGAGGGAGGGCCGTCCACGAGCAGTACTTC.

The V gene is TRBV19, the J gene TRBJ2-1; 7 bases are a match to TRBD2. The CDR3 has 14 residues. V dropped 4 bases and J dropped 9; count of bases not matched to a gene: 9. Germline CDR1 and CDR2: LNHDA and SQIVND (reference sequence). Written as DNA, the CDR3 is TGTGCCAGTAGTAGTGTTGCGGGAGTAGGTGAGCAGTTCTTC. As protein: CASSSVAGVGEQFF. The variable domain in full, with the rest retrieved from reference TRBV19 and TRBJ2-1, is DGGITQSPKYLFRKEGQNVTLSCEQNLNHDAMYWYRQDPGQGLRLIYYSQIVNDFQKGDIAEGYSVSREKKESFPLTVTSAQKNPTAFYLCASSSVAGVGEQFFGPGTRLTVL.

V is TRBV4-1 and J is TRBJ1-4; the match to TRBD1 covers 12 bases. The CDR3 sequence is 17 residues long. Looked up from germline, CDR1 is MGHRA and CDR2 is YSYEKL. The junction had 5 bases not matched to a gene; V was cut back by 5 bases and J by 1 base. This CDR3 reads CASSVRDRGLTNEKLFF. CDR3 DNA: TGCGCCAGCAGCGTCCGGGACAGGGGGCTAACTAATGAAAAACTGTTTTTT.